The T cell receptor beta chain under discussion was sequenced for a study of identical twins. The V segment lost 6 bases and the J segment 3 bases; nucleotides outside the gene matches: 6. Germline assignment: CDR1 DFQATT and CDR2 SNEGSKA (reference sequence). This CDR3 comprises 13 residues. Study-wide points: For cord blood, abundant beta clonotypes had fewer insertions, unlike memory repertoires, which showed none. Excess sharing between twins was weaker in beta out-of-frame sequences.

With respect to this clonotype: Antigen unknown.

Each CDR3 protein gets one entry after TCRdb re-called the 5' RACE reads with MiXCR. The sample includes more than 400,000 distinct CDR3 sequences, 12% to 15% of them seen just once. Separately, the same data were catalogued under a study of yellow fever vaccine responses in identical twins.

The TCR sequence derives from a woman younger than 30 in good health. Sequenced sample: CD4+ T cells sorted from blood. This chain links TRBV20-1 with TRBJ2-3, with 7 bases matching TRBD1. CDR3 region: CSARTGLTDTQYF. In nucleotides, the CDR3 is TGCAGTGCGCGGACAGGCCTGACAGATACGCAGTATTTT.